One TCR beta chain is described in this entry. The data stem from a study of graft-versus-host responses after intestinal transplantation. Repertoires were generated with immunoSEQ multiplex PCR, while TCRdb's copy carries only in-frame clones and drops some. Of 30,000 to 40,000 clones listed, roughly four fifths are singletons. Germline V gene sequence: CDR1 MDHEN, CDR2 SYDVKM. This CDR3 comprises 13 residues. The V gene lost 2 bases and the J gene lost 2 bases, with 7 bases spanning the gap. This specimen consisted of PBMCs, obtained more than 950 days after transplant. This sequence originates from a human patient who received an intestinal transplant, so some T cells may come from the graft donor. This chain uses TRBV28 with TRBJ2-7; D not certain. DNA of the CDR3: TGTGCCAGCAGTTTAAGTGGGCCCTACGAGCAGTACTTC. Translation gives CASSLSGPYEQYF.